The rows below give T cell receptor beta chains drawn from one sample of a study of T-cell memory formation after mild COVID-19. From the 5' RACE reads, TCRdb called clonotypes with MiXCR, one entry per CDR3 protein. The sample contains 250,000 to 400,000 distinct CDR3 sequences, around an eighth of which appear only once. Sample: PBMCs or a T cell subset sorted from them (not recorded which). The source is a man between 18 and 35 years old who had mild COVID-19 (a few samples of this study predate the infection). Cell type and time point are not known. Both conserved end residues are part of each CDR3. Each record gives: V gene, J gene, D gene, clone size, CDR3 DNA, CDR3 protein. A D gene is named only where the DNA matches it firmly. Clone size is given for some rows only: seen once, a few or many times, or a class if the clone is expanded.

TRBV12-3/TRBV12-4	TRBJ1-2	.	few	TGTGCCAGCAGTTTCAGGGTCTTAGATGGCTACACCTTC	CASSFRVLDGYTF
TRBV7-9	TRBJ1-1	.	.	TGTGCCAGCAGCTCCGACGGGCTCACTGAAGCTTTCTTT	CASSSDGLTEAFF
TRBV5-6	TRBJ2-3	TRBD1	.	TGTGCCAGCAGCGACAGGGGCGCAGATACGCAGTATTTT	CASSDRGADTQYF
TRBV12-3/TRBV12-4	TRBJ1-2	.	many	TGTGCCAGCAGTTTAGTGTTGAACTATGGCTACACCTTC	CASSLVLNYGYTF
TRBV5-4	TRBJ1-2	TRBD1	few	TGTGCCAGCAGCTTAGGAGGGACAGGCGACCTTACGAACTATGGCTACACCTTC	CASSLGGTGDLTNYGYTF
TRBV10-3	TRBJ2-7	.	few	.	CAISLSEGESSTSGRKYF
TRBV20-1	TRBJ2-3	.	few	TGCAGTGCCCCGGGACGGGGGATCACGAATACGCAGTATTTT	CSAPGRGITNTQYF
TRBV19	TRBJ1-1	.	.	TGTGCCAGTAGTATCGGTCGGGTCTCGAACACTGAAGCTTTCTTT	CASSIGRVSNTEAFF
TRBV5-1	TRBJ2-3	.	.	TGCGCCAGCAGCTTGGGGCTAGCCTCAAGCACAGATACGCAGTATTTT	CASSLGLASSTDTQYF
TRBV7-2	TRBJ1-4	TRBD1	few	TGTGCCAGCAGCCCCCGACAGGGAGTCGAAAAACTGTTTTTT	CASSPRQGVEKLFF
TRBV7-8	TRBJ2-7	TRBD1	medium-sized	TGTGCCAGCAGCTTGAGCTCCGGGACAGGGAACTACGAGCAGTACTTC	CASSLSSGTGNYEQYF
TRBV27	TRBJ2-3	.	.	TGTGCCAGCAGTTTAGTGTATAGCACAGATACGCAGTATTTT	CASSLVYSTDTQYF
TRBV29-1	TRBJ2-5	TRBD1	.	TGCAGCGTTGAGGACAGGGGGAAAGAGACCCAGTACTTC	CSVEDRGKETQYF
TRBV5-1	TRBJ2-7	.	many	TGCGCCAGCAGCATGGGTCTCTGGGGCGAGCTAGTCTCCGACGAGCAGTACTTC	CASSMGLWGELVSDEQYF
TRBV5-1	TRBJ2-3	.	.	TGCGCCAGCAGCTTGGGCCCCCTCCATGCAGATACGCAGTATTTT	CASSLGPLHADTQYF
TRBV6-1	TRBJ2-7	.	.	TGTGCCAGCAGTGAAATTGCGGGGGCGGGGGAGCAGTACTTC	CASSEIAGAGEQYF
TRBV5-1	TRBJ1-4	.	.	TGCGCCAGCAGCCCTAGTAGCAGTACGGAAAAACTGTTTTTT	CASSPSSSTEKLFF
TRBV28	TRBJ1-1	TRBD1	many	TGTGCCAGCACCCCGACAGGGGCGGACACTGAAGCTTTCTTT	CASTPTGADTEAFF
TRBV5-1	TRBJ2-4	TRBD1	many	TGCGCCAGCAGCTTATCAGGGGGTTTAACCAAAAACATTCAGTACTTC	CASSLSGGLTKNIQYF
TRBV9	TRBJ1-2	TRBD1	many	TGTGCCAGCAGCGGAAGGACAGGGGGCCATTGGAACTATGGCTACACCTTC	CASSGRTGGHWNYGYTF
TRBV2	TRBJ2-5	.	few	TGTGCCAGCAGTCTGGGAGCGGAGACCCAGTACTTC	CASSLGAETQYF
TRBV29-1	TRBJ2-6	TRBD1	few	TGCAGCGTTGGGGGTCCGGGACAGGGCGTCCCTGGGGCCAACGTCCTGACTTTC	CSVGGPGQGVPGANVLTF
TRBV10-2	TRBJ2-5	.	few	TGCGCCAGCAGTGATCAGAGTCTCCCGTACCAAGAGACCCAGTACTTC	CASSDQSLPYQETQYF
TRBV19	TRBJ2-3	.	.	TGTGCCAGTACCCCCGAGGGTGCGGATACGCAGTATTTT	CASTPEGADTQYF
TRBV4-1	TRBJ1-2	.	.	TGCGCCAGCAGCCAAGATCCCTGGGCTTCTAACTATGGCTACACCTTC	CASSQDPWASNYGYTF
TRBV7-2	TRBJ2-2	.	.	TGTGCCAGCAGCCTCCTCACGGCGGCCCGGGAGCTGTTTTTT	CASSLLTAARELFF
TRBV11-2	TRBJ2-7	.	few	TGTGCCAGCAGCCGGTCGACAGGGAGGTACGAGCAGTACTTC	CASSRSTGRYEQYF
TRBV5-1	TRBJ2-5	TRBD1	.	TGCGCCAGCAGCTTGGGAGGGGGCGCGGAGACCCAGTACTTC	CASSLGGGAETQYF
TRBV20-1	TRBJ2-2	.	.	TGCAGTGCTCCCAGGTTGGGGGATGTGAACACCGGGGAGCTGTTTTTT	CSAPRLGDVNTGELFF
TRBV5-1	TRBJ2-5	.	many	TGCGCCAGCAGCGCCCAAGAGACCCAGTACTTC	CASSAQETQYF
TRBV6-2/TRBV6-3	TRBJ2-5	TRBD2	.	TGTGCCAGCAGTTACACACTAGCGGCCAGTGAGACCCAGTACTTC	CASSYTLAASETQYF
TRBV20-1	TRBJ2-1	TRBD1	few	TGCAGTGCTCCTACCGGGACAGGGCCTTTCATTGATGAGCAGTTCTTC	CSAPTGTGPFIDEQFF
TRBV7-9	TRBJ2-5	.	.	TGTGCCAGCAGCTTAGAATTAGGCCAGGAGACCCAGTACTTC	CASSLELGQETQYF
TRBV30	TRBJ2-3	.	.	TGTGCCTGGAGTATGGGCGCAGATACGCAGTATTTT	CAWSMGADTQYF
TRBV29-1	TRBJ2-7	.	few	TGCAGCGTTGTATCCAGGGGAAGTCTCTACGAGCAGTACTTC	CSVVSRGSLYEQYF
TRBV7-9	TRBJ1-2	.	few	TGTGCCAGCAGCTCCACTCCCGGGTCTGACTTCTATGGCTACACCTTC	CASSSTPGSDFYGYTF
TRBV15	TRBJ1-3	TRBD1	.	TGTGCCACCAGCAGAGCGAGGACAGGGCACTACTCTGGAAACACCATATATTTT	CATSRARTGHYSGNTIYF
TRBV4-3	TRBJ1-2	TRBD1	few	TGCGCCAGCAGCCAAGGGTCTTCGACAGGGCATGGCTACACCTTC	CASSQGSSTGHGYTF
TRBV5-6	TRBJ2-1	.	.	TGTGCCGTCGGAGGGGCCCGTGAGCAGTTCTTC	CAVGGAREQFF
TRBV12-3/TRBV12-4	TRBJ2-3	TRBD2	many	TGTGCCAGCAGACCCCGTTGGGCGGGAGACACAGATACGCAGTATTTT	CASRPRWAGDTDTQYF
TRBV6-5	TRBJ2-3	.	many	TGTGCCAGCGGGGGCTCTACAGATACGCAGTATTTT	CASGGSTDTQYF
TRBV11-2	TRBJ1-1	.	few	TGTGCCAGCAGCTTAGACACAGCGAACACTGAAGCTTTCTTT	CASSLDTANTEAFF
TRBV4-2	TRBJ1-3	.	few	TGTGCCAGCAGCCCTGGACGGGAAAACACCATATATTTT	CASSPGRENTIYF
TRBV28	TRBJ1-6	.	many	TGTGCCAGCAGTTCGCTACAGAATTCACCCCTCCACTTT	CASSSLQNSPLHF
TRBV30	TRBJ2-3	TRBD2	.	TGTGCCTGGAGAAAGCGGGGGGACACAGATACGCAGTATTTT	CAWRKRGDTDTQYF
TRBV12-3/TRBV12-4	TRBJ2-3	.	few	TGTGCCAGCAGTTTATACCTCAGGGGCACAGATACGCAGTATTTT	CASSLYLRGTDTQYF
TRBV6-6	TRBJ2-4	.	.	TGTGCCAGCAGTGCGACATTGACCATTCAGTACTTC	CASSATLTIQYF
TRBV6-2/TRBV6-3	TRBJ2-3	TRBD1	once	TGTGCCAGCAGTTATGCTGGACAGGGGTTATATCCTAGCACAGATACGCAGTATTTT	CASSYAGQGLYPSTDTQYF
TRBV12-3/TRBV12-4	TRBJ1-3	.	.	TGTGCCAGCAGCCTACAGGGTGTAGGTGGAAACACCATATATTTT	CASSLQGVGGNTIYF
TRBV11-2	TRBJ1-1	.	.	TGTGCCAGCAGCTTATGGGGGGAAGAAGCTTTCTTT	CASSLWGEEAFF
TRBV6-1	TRBJ1-2	.	few	TGTGCCAGCAGCCCAGTACTCCAGGGAGGCTACACCTTC	CASSPVLQGGYTF
TRBV7-2	TRBJ2-7	TRBD2	.	TGTGCCAGCAGCCCTCAGCGGGGGGGAAGAATGGAGCAGTACTTC	CASSPQRGGRMEQYF